A selection of T cell receptor beta chains follows, all from one sample in a study of cytomegalovirus exposure and HLA in healthy donors. Produced via immunoSEQ multiplex PCR; TCRdb's table is partial and in-frame only. The sample totals fewer than 85,000 clones. Sequencing was done on a sample of PBMCs. These receptors all stem from a man aged 25-45 years in good health and CMV-seronegative. The CDR3 runs from the conserved cysteine through the conserved F or W. The D gene is left open where the match is weak. Not every row has a clone size; where given, it reads once, few, many or a size class.

>.|TRBJ1-6|.|TRBV6-5
CASSYLRGDKNSPLHF
TGTGCCAGCAGTTACCTACGAGGGGACAAAAATTCACCCCTCCACTTT
>.|TRBJ2-7|TRBD2|TRBV7-8
CASSPREVGSYEQYF
TGTGCCAGCAGCCCCCGGGAGGTGGGGTCCTACGAGCAGTACTTC
>.|TRBJ2-3|TRBD2|TRBV19
CASSIDLSPSGRTDTQYF
TGTGCCAGTAGTATAGATCTATCGCCTAGCGGGAGGACAGATACGCAGTATTTT
>.|TRBJ2-5|TRBD1|TRBV5-1
CASSTGQGMETQYF
TGCGCCAGCAGCACAGGACAGGGGATGGAGACCCAGTACTTC
>.|TRBJ2-7|.|TRBV4-1
CASSPRDTRSYEQYF
TGCGCCAGCAGCCCCCGGGACACGAGATCGTACGAGCAGTACTTC
>medium-sized|TRBJ2-1|TRBD2|TRBV7-9
CASSSRTSGETNEQFF
TGTGCCAGCAGCTCTAGGACTAGCGGGGAAACGAATGAGCAGTTCTTC
>.|TRBJ2-7|TRBD2|TRBV10-3
CAISRLAGGPYEQYF
TGTGCCATCAGTCGACTAGCGGGGGGTCCCTACGAGCAGTACTTC
>.|TRBJ1-2|.|TRBV27
CASSLGALGYGYTF
TGTGCCAGCAGTTTAGGGGCGCTGGGGTATGGCTACACCTTC
>.|TRBJ1-2|.|TRBV7-3
CASSSLYDGVNYGYTF
TGTGCCAGCAGCTCCCTATATGACGGGGTTAACTATGGCTACACCTTC
>.|TRBJ2-7|.|TRBV2
CASRKRAGSYEQYF
TGTGCCAGCAGAAAGCGGGCAGGTTCCTACGAGCAGTACTTC
>.|TRBJ2-5|.|TRBV28
CASSLLGEDGETQYF
TGTGCCAGCAGTTTATTGGGGGAGGACGGGGAGACCCAGTACTTC
>.|TRBJ2-2|TRBD2|TRBV28
CASNYGLAGDGGELFF
TGTGCCAGCAACTACGGACTAGCGGGAGACGGCGGGGAGCTGTTTTTT
>.|TRBJ2-1|.|TRBV19
CASTASPWNEQFF
TGTGCCAGTACGGCTAGCCCTTGGAATGAGCAGTTCTTC
>.|TRBJ2-7|TRBD2|TRBV5-6
CASSLAIGGEQYF
TGTGCCAGCAGCTTAGCCATCGGGGGGGAGCAGTACTTC
>.|TRBJ2-7|TRBD1|TRBV5-1
CASSLVPGQAPYEQYF
TGCGCCAGCAGCTTGGTCCCGGGACAGGCCCCTTACGAGCAGTACTTC
>.|TRBJ2-5|.|TRBV6-1
CASRMDSLQETQYF
TGTGCCAGCAGAATGGACAGCCTCCAAGAGACCCAGTACTTC
>.|TRBJ2-1|TRBD2|TRBV5-6
CASSPGGGLAAYNEQFF
TGTGCCAGCAGCCCTGGGGGGGGACTAGCGGCCTACAATGAGCAGTTCTTC
>.|TRBJ1-2|.|TRBV10-3
CAISESSGSHGYTF
TGTGCCATCAGTGAGTCGTCAGGTTCTCATGGCTACACCTTC